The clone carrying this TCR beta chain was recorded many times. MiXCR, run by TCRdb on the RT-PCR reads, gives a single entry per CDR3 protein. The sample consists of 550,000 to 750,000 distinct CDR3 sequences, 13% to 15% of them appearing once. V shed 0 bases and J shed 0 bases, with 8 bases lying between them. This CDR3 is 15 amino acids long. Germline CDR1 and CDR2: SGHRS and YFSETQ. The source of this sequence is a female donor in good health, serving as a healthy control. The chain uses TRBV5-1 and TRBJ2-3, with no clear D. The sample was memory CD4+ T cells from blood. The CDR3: CASSLGPGSTDTQYF. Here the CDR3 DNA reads TGCGCCAGCAGCTTGGGGCCAGGTAGCACAGATACGCAGTATTTT. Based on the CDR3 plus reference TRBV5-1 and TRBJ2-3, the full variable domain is KAGVTQTPRYLIKTRGQQVTLSCSPISGHRSVSWYQQTPGQGLQFLFEYFSETQRNKGNFPGRFSGRQFSNSRSEMNVSTLELGDSALYLCASSLGPGSTDTQYFGPGTRLTVL.